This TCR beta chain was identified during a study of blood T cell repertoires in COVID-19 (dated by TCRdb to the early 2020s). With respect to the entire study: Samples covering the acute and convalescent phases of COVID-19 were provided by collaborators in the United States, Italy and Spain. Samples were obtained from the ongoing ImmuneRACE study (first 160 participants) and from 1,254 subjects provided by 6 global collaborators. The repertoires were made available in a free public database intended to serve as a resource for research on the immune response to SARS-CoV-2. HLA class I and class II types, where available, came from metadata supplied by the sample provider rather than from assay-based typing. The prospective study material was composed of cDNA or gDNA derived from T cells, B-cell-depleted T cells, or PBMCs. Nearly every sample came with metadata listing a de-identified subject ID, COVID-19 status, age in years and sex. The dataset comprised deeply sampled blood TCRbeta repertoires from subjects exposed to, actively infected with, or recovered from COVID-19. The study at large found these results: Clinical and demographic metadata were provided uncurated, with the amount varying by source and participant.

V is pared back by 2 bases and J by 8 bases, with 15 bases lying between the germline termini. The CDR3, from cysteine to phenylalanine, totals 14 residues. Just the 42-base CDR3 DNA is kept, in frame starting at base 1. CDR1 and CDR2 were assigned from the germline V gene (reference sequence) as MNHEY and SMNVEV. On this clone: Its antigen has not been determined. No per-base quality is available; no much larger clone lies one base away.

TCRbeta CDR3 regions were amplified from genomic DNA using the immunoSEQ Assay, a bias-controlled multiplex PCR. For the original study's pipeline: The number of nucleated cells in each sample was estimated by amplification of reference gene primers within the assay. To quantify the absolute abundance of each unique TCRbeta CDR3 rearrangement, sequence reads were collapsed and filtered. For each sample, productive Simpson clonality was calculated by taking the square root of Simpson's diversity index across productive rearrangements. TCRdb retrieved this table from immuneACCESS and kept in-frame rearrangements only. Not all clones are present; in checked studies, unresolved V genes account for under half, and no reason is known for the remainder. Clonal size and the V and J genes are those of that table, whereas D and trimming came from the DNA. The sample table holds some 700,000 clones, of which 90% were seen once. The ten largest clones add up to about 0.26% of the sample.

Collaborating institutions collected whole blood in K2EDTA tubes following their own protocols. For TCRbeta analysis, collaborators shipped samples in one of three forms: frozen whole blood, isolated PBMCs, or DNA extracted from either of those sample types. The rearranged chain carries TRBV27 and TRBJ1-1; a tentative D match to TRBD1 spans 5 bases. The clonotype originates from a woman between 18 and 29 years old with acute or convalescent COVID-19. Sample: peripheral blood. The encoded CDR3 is CASSLVQAAPEAFF. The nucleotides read TGTGCCAGCAGTTTAGTACAGGCTGCTCCCGAAGCTTTCTTT.